A selection of T cell receptor beta chains follows, all from one sample in a study of naive and memory T cell subsets. TCRdb re-derived calls from the 5' RACE reads in MiXCR, one entry per CDR3 protein. In the table there are about 62,000 distinct CDR3 sequences, 8% of which are singletons. These receptors all come from a female donor in good health. The CDR3 runs from the conserved cysteine through the conserved F or W. A D gene is named only where the DNA matches it firmly. Not all rows give a size; the values are once, few, many and, for expanded clones, a class.

v_call: TRBV3-1; cdr3_length: 16; j_call: TRBJ2-1; d_call: -; clone_size: few; cdr3_aa: CASSLGQYQTYNEQFF; cdr3_nt: TGTGCCAGCAGCCTCGGACAATACCAAACCTACAATGAGCAGTTCTTC
v_call: TRBV5-5; cdr3_length: 14; j_call: TRBJ2-7; d_call: TRBD2; clone_size: -; cdr3_aa: CASSLFGGGYEQYF; cdr3_nt: TGTGCCAGCAGCTTGTTCGGCGGGGGTTACGAGCAGTACTTC
v_call: TRBV28; cdr3_length: 17; j_call: TRBJ2-2; d_call: TRBD2; clone_size: -; cdr3_aa: CASSLSAGGALTGELFF; cdr3_nt: TGTGCCAGCAGTTTGAGTGCGGGGGGGGCGCTGACCGGGGAGCTGTTTTTT
v_call: TRBV20-1; cdr3_length: 15; j_call: TRBJ1-4; d_call: -; clone_size: -; cdr3_aa: CSARAFGGEGEKLFF; cdr3_nt: TGCAGTGCTAGAGCCTTCGGAGGGGAAGGTGAAAAACTGTTTTTT
v_call: TRBV5-6; cdr3_length: 16; j_call: TRBJ2-1; d_call: TRBD2; clone_size: -; cdr3_aa: CASSLAGREMGHEQFF; cdr3_nt: TGTGCCAGCAGCTTGGCGGGGCGGGAGATGGGTCATGAGCAGTTCTTC
v_call: TRBV6-1; cdr3_length: 13; j_call: TRBJ2-7; d_call: TRBD1; clone_size: many; cdr3_aa: CASSGTGTYEQYF; cdr3_nt: TGTGCCAGCAGTGGGACAGGGACCTACGAGCAGTACTTC
v_call: TRBV11-2; cdr3_length: 16; j_call: TRBJ2-7; d_call: -; clone_size: many; cdr3_aa: CASNYRVAESSYEQYF; cdr3_nt: TGTGCCAGCAACTATAGAGTAGCGGAGAGCTCCTACGAGCAGTACTTC
v_call: TRBV29-1; cdr3_length: 12; j_call: TRBJ1-2; d_call: -; clone_size: many; cdr3_aa: CSVGEGYYGYTF; cdr3_nt: TGCAGCGTTGGAGAGGGGTACTATGGCTACACCTTC
v_call: TRBV6-5; cdr3_length: 14; j_call: TRBJ2-7; d_call: TRBD1; clone_size: -; cdr3_aa: CASSSLDRPYEQYF; cdr3_nt: TGTGCCAGCAGTTCCTTGGACAGGCCCTACGAGCAGTACTTC
v_call: TRBV28; cdr3_length: 15; j_call: TRBJ2-3; d_call: TRBD1; clone_size: -; cdr3_aa: CASSRTGAGTDTQYF; cdr3_nt: TGTGCCAGCTCCCGGACAGGGGCAGGCACAGATACGCAGTATTTT
v_call: TRBV12-3/TRBV12-4; cdr3_length: 13; j_call: TRBJ2-7; d_call: -; clone_size: few; cdr3_aa: CASSLGDNYEQYF; cdr3_nt: TGTGCCAGCAGTTTAGGGGACAACTACGAGCAGTACTTC
v_call: TRBV30; cdr3_length: 13; j_call: TRBJ1-2; d_call: -; clone_size: few; cdr3_aa: CAWSGGFNYGYTF; cdr3_nt: TGTGCCTGGAGTGGAGGATTTAACTATGGCTACACCTTC
v_call: TRBV6-5; cdr3_length: 17; j_call: TRBJ2-7; d_call: TRBD1; clone_size: many; cdr3_aa: CASSARVGQGFSYEQYF; cdr3_nt: TGTGCCAGCAGTGCCCGCGTCGGACAGGGGTTCTCCTACGAGCAGTACTTC
v_call: TRBV20-1; cdr3_length: 16; j_call: TRBJ2-2; d_call: -; clone_size: -; cdr3_aa: CSARDRNAGYTGELFF; cdr3_nt: TGCAGTGCTAGAGATAGAAACGCAGGATACACCGGGGAGCTGTTTTTT
v_call: TRBV29-1; cdr3_length: 15; j_call: TRBJ2-3; d_call: -; clone_size: -; cdr3_aa: CSFFYGGANTDTQYF; cdr3_nt: TGCAGCTTCTTTTATGGGGGCGCTAACACAGATACGCAGTATTTT
v_call: TRBV6-1; cdr3_length: 15; j_call: TRBJ1-5; d_call: TRBD1; clone_size: many; cdr3_aa: CASSGRDRVDQPQHF; cdr3_nt: TGTGCCAGCAGTGGTCGGGACAGGGTCGATCAGCCCCAGCATTTT
v_call: TRBV19; cdr3_length: 14; j_call: TRBJ1-1; d_call: -; clone_size: few; cdr3_aa: CASSITHSNTEAFF; cdr3_nt: TGTGCCAGTAGTATAACCCACAGCAACACTGAAGCTTTCTTT
v_call: TRBV2; cdr3_length: 19; j_call: TRBJ2-1; d_call: TRBD2; clone_size: -; cdr3_aa: CASSEGLAGGHSSYNEQFF; cdr3_nt: TGTGCCAGCAGTGAAGGCCTAGCGGGAGGCCACAGCTCCTACAATGAGCAGTTCTTC
v_call: TRBV20-1; cdr3_length: 14; j_call: TRBJ1-1; d_call: -; clone_size: many; cdr3_aa: CSAPTETVNTEAFF; cdr3_nt: TGCAGTGCTCCTACCGAGACAGTTAACACTGAAGCTTTCTTT
v_call: TRBV7-8; cdr3_length: 16; j_call: TRBJ2-1; d_call: -; clone_size: -; cdr3_aa: CASSLGSGAQYNEQFF; cdr3_nt: TGTGCCAGCAGCTTAGGGTCGGGGGCACAATACAATGAGCAGTTCTTC
v_call: TRBV2; cdr3_length: 13; j_call: TRBJ2-7; d_call: TRBD2; clone_size: few; cdr3_aa: CASSTSGHYEQYF; cdr3_nt: TGTGCCAGCAGTACTAGCGGGCATTACGAGCAGTACTTC
v_call: TRBV5-1; cdr3_length: 15; j_call: TRBJ2-1; d_call: TRBD2; clone_size: few; cdr3_aa: CASSRDGRAENEQFF; cdr3_nt: TGCGCCAGCAGCCGTGACGGGAGGGCCGAAAATGAGCAGTTCTTC
v_call: TRBV27; cdr3_length: 14; j_call: TRBJ2-7; d_call: TRBD1; clone_size: -; cdr3_aa: CASRSTGGGYEQYF; cdr3_nt: TGTGCCAGCAGATCGACAGGGGGCGGGTACGAGCAGTACTTC
v_call: TRBV14; cdr3_length: 14; j_call: TRBJ2-3; d_call: -; clone_size: -; cdr3_aa: CASSLVPPPDTQYF; cdr3_nt: TGTGCCAGCAGCCTAGTCCCACCTCCAGATACGCAGTATTTT
v_call: TRBV6-5; cdr3_length: 15; j_call: TRBJ1-1; d_call: -; clone_size: -; cdr3_aa: CASSTGPRVNTEAFF; cdr3_nt: TGTGCCAGCAGCACGGGGCCCAGGGTGAACACTGAAGCTTTCTTT
v_call: TRBV20-1; cdr3_length: 14; j_call: TRBJ2-5; d_call: -; clone_size: few; cdr3_aa: CSARWGRDQETQYF; cdr3_nt: TGCAGTGCTAGGTGGGGCCGGGACCAAGAGACCCAGTACTTC
v_call: TRBV30; cdr3_length: 14; j_call: TRBJ2-7; d_call: -; clone_size: -; cdr3_aa: CACQTGGASYEQYF; cdr3_nt: TGTGCCTGCCAAACAGGGGGGGCCTCCTACGAGCAGTACTTC
v_call: TRBV11-2; cdr3_length: 14; j_call: TRBJ2-1; d_call: -; clone_size: few; cdr3_aa: CASSSWRSSDEQFF; cdr3_nt: TGTGCCAGCAGCTCCTGGAGGTCGTCGGATGAGCAGTTCTTC